This T cell receptor beta chain was captured by sequencing in a study of blood T cell repertoires in COVID-19. The ends were cut back, 3 bases at V and 0 bases at J, with 14 bases in the middle. This CDR3 has 16 residues. Germline V lookup: CDR1 MDHEN, CDR2 SYDVKM. How the authors handled the data: Reference gene primers were amplified, and this amplification served to estimate nucleated cell counts. Profiled with immunoSEQ multiplex PCR; TCRdb holds only in-frame clones, not every one. The V and J calls and clone size come from that table; D and trimming were worked out from the DNA. This table holds 250,000 to 300,000 clones, about 85% found once.

The sample consisted of PBMCs or T cells enriched from blood (not recorded which). The origin of this receptor is a woman aged 50 to 65 who had been exposed to COVID-19. The V and J genes are TRBV28 and TRBJ1-2, with a weak D call TRBD1 (6 bases). CDR3 amino acids: CASSFRGPRPNYGYTF. CDR3 DNA: TGTGCCAGCAGTTTCAGGGGTCCGCGACCTAACTATGGCTACACCTTC.